This TCR beta chain is drawn from a study of CD8+CD57+ T cells in acquired aplastic anemia. Sequencing was done on patients that had shown CD8+CD57+ cell expansion by flow cytometry. CDR3 length: 13 amino acids. Germline CDR1 DFQATT, CDR2 SNEGSKA (reference sequence). V lost 3 bases, J lost 6 bases, and 5 bases stayed unmatched. It was genomic DNA that served as the template for profiling TCR beta VDJ and CDR3. TCRdb recomputed calls from the reads with MiXCR, one row per CDR3 protein. The sample records under 350,000 distinct CDR3 sequences, 56% being singletons. This rearrangement joins TRBV20-1 to TRBJ1-1; TRBD1 matches at 9 bases. The source is a human donor with aplastic anemia. Sequencing was done on a sample of sorted CD4+, CD8+, or CD8+CD57+ T cells (not recorded which) from PBMCs. The CDR3 sequence: CSASGTGRPEAFF. The CDR3 nucleotides read TGCAGTGCTAGTGGGACAGGGCGACCTGAAGCTTTCTTT.